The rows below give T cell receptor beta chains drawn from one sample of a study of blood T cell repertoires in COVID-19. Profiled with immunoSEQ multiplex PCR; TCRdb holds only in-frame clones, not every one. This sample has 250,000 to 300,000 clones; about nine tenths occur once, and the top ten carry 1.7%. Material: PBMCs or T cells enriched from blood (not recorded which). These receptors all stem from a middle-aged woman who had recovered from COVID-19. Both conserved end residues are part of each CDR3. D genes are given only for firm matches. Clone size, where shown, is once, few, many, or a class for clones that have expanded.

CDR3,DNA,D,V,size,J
CASRSNVGGDYEQYF,TGTGCCAGCCGCTCGAACGTGGGCGGGGACTACGAGCAGTACTTC,.,TRBV6-5,once,TRBJ2-7
CASSLIRYGYTF,TGTGCCAGCAGCTTGATTCGTTATGGCTACACCTTC,.,TRBV5-6,.,TRBJ1-2
CASSLPRGSYNEQFF,TGTGCCAGCAGCTTGCCGCGGGGTTCCTACAATGAGCAGTTCTTC,.,TRBV5-5,.,TRBJ2-1
CATSLSWRGRSSYNEQFF,TGTGCCACCAGCCTCTCCTGGCGCGGGAGGTCCTCCTACAATGAGCAGTTCTTC,TRBD2,TRBV15,.,TRBJ2-1
CSVVWGGGGYTF,TGCAGCGTTGTGTGGGGCGGGGGTGGCTACACCTTC,.,TRBV29-1,.,TRBJ1-2
CASSISQDYEQYF,TGTGCCAGTAGTATATCACAGGACTACGAGCAGTACTTC,.,TRBV19,.,TRBJ2-7
CASSQDGYSRNTEAFF,TGTGCCAGCAGCCAAGATGGCTACAGTCGGAACACTGAAGCTTTCTTT,.,TRBV3-1/TRBV3-2,.,TRBJ1-1
CASSLIRLAGVTGELFF,TGTGCCAGCAGCTTGATTAGACTAGCGGGAGTCACCGGGGAGCTGTTTTTT,TRBD2,TRBV7-2,.,TRBJ2-2
CASSRGQSYYGYTF,TGTGCCAGCAGTAGGGGACAATCCTACTATGGCTACACCTTC,.,TRBV27,.,TRBJ1-2
CAWSSDRGYNEQFF,TGTGCCTGGAGTAGTGACAGGGGCTACAATGAGCAGTTCTTC,TRBD1,TRBV30,.,TRBJ2-1
CATSDSRTSGSVVETQYF,TGTGCCACCAGTGATTCCCGGACTAGCGGGAGTGTCGTGGAGACCCAGTACTTC,TRBD2,TRBV24-1,.,TRBJ2-5
CASTPGGGEAEKLFF,TGCGCCAGCACCCCCGGGGGAGGGGAGGCCGAAAAACTGTTTTTT,.,TRBV5-1,once,TRBJ1-4
CASSEPMRGRYGYTF,TGTGCCAGCAGTGAGCCGATGCGGGGTCGTTATGGCTACACCTTC,.,TRBV2,.,TRBJ1-2
CASSQGRSGVAKNIQYF,TGTGCCAGCAGCCAAGGGAGATCAGGGGTAGCCAAAAACATTCAGTACTTC,.,TRBV3-1/TRBV3-2,.,TRBJ2-4
CATSLSGSDDEQFF,TGTGCCACCAGTCTTAGCGGGAGTGATGATGAGCAGTTCTTC,TRBD2,TRBV24-1,.,TRBJ2-1
CASSPLSGDEQFF,TGTGCCAGCAGCCCACTTTCAGGGGATGAGCAGTTCTTC,.,TRBV12-3/TRBV12-4,.,TRBJ2-1
CASSRVAGGYEQFF,TGTGCCAGCAGCCGCGTAGCGGGAGGCTATGAGCAGTTCTTC,TRBD2,TRBV7-2,.,TRBJ2-1
CASSEVDRVNQPQHF,TGTGCCAGCAGTGAAGTGGACAGGGTAAATCAGCCCCAGCATTTT,TRBD1,TRBV6-1,few,TRBJ1-5
CASTSLQGGYTEAFF,TGTGCCAGCACCTCTTTACAGGGGGGGTACACTGAAGCTTTCTTT,TRBD1,TRBV2,few,TRBJ1-1
CASSPYLQGMTEAFF,TGTGCCAGCAGCCCATACCTTCAGGGTATGACTGAAGCTTTCTTT,.,TRBV7-2,.,TRBJ1-1
CASSTNRAPYEQYF,TGTGCCAGTAGTACCAACAGGGCCCCCTACGAGCAGTACTTC,.,TRBV19,.,TRBJ2-7
CASSQVSRNNEQFF,TGTGCCAGCAGCCAAGTTTCTAGAAACAATGAGCAGTTCTTC,.,TRBV4-2,once,TRBJ2-1
CASSGTGTQGIHEQYF,TGTGCCAGCAGTGGGACCGGGACTCAGGGTATCCACGAGCAGTACTTC,.,TRBV6-1,.,TRBJ2-7
CASGLSPDRAFYGYTF,TGTGCTAGTGGTTTGTCCCCAGACAGGGCCTTCTATGGCTACACCTTC,TRBD1,TRBV12-5,.,TRBJ1-2
CASSGPGQPGKLFF,TGTGCCAGCAGCGGACCGGGACAGCCTGGAAAACTGTTTTTT,TRBD1,TRBV4-2,once,TRBJ1-4
CSVEEQQGIGAFF,TGCAGCGTTGAAGAGCAACAGGGGATTGGAGCTTTCTTT,TRBD1,TRBV29-1,few,TRBJ1-1
CASSLELSNFYGYTF,TGCGCCAGCAGCTTGGAGCTGAGTAACTTCTATGGCTACACCTTC,.,TRBV5-1,few,TRBJ1-2
CASSPGPGYGYTF,TGTGCCAGCAGCCCCGGCCCGGGCTATGGCTACACCTTC,.,TRBV11-2,.,TRBJ1-2
CASSPRAGVGTEAFF,TGTGCCAGCAGCCCCCGGGCAGGGGTCGGGACTGAAGCTTTCTTT,.,TRBV28,.,TRBJ1-1
CASGHGASGGYQFF,TGCGCCAGCGGACACGGGGCGAGCGGGGGCTACCAGTTCTTC,TRBD2,TRBV5-1,few,TRBJ2-1
CASSTSGESYEQYF,TGTGCCAGCAGTACTAGCGGGGAGAGTTACGAGCAGTACTTC,TRBD2,TRBV9,.,TRBJ2-7
CASSPTRTGDAAGANVLTF,TGTGCCAGCTCACCAACTCGGACAGGGGATGCGGCTGGGGCCAACGTCCTGACTTTC,TRBD1,TRBV18,once,TRBJ2-6
CASSARGYGYTF,TGTGCCAGCAGCGCCAGGGGCTATGGCTACACCTTC,.,TRBV5-6,.,TRBJ1-2
CASSPTGATEAFF,TGTGCCAGCAGCCCTACAGGGGCAACTGAAGCTTTCTTT,TRBD1,TRBV6-4,.,TRBJ1-1
CASSTSGSQETQYF,TGTGCCAGTAGTACCTCCGGGTCTCAAGAGACCCAGTACTTC,.,TRBV19,.,TRBJ2-5
CASSHSGEGDTQYF,TGTGCCAGCAGCCACTCGGGGGAGGGAGATACGCAGTATTTT,TRBD2,TRBV3-1/TRBV3-2,.,TRBJ2-3
CASSLPGIPNYGYTF,TGTGCCAGCAGTCTCCCCGGGATCCCCAACTATGGCTACACCTTC,.,TRBV7-2,.,TRBJ1-2
CASSAGLGKTQYF,TGTGCCAGCAGCGCGGGACTAGGGAAGACCCAGTACTTC,TRBD2,TRBV9,.,TRBJ2-5
CASSRMDRDNYGYTF,TGTGCCAGCAGCCGGATGGACAGGGATAACTATGGCTACACCTTC,TRBD1,TRBV5-6,.,TRBJ1-2
CASSLEGALVASEQYF,TGTGCCAGCAGCTTAGAGGGAGCACTAGTCGCCTCCGAGCAGTACTTC,.,TRBV7-8,.,TRBJ2-7
CATSREDSRNSGNTIYF,TGTGCCACCAGCAGAGAGGACAGCCGGAACTCTGGAAACACCATATATTTT,.,TRBV15,few,TRBJ1-3
CASSQSPNSGTGGASDTQYF,TGCGCCAGCAGCCAAAGCCCAAATTCCGGGACAGGGGGCGCGTCAGATACGCAGTATTTT,TRBD1,TRBV4-3,.,TRBJ2-3
CASSEKRGYSSPETQYF,TGTGCCAGCAGCGAAAAACGGGGGTATTCCTCTCCAGAGACCCAGTACTTC,.,TRBV7-9,.,TRBJ2-5
CASSVGGRSYNEQFF,TGTGCCAGCAGTGTGGGTGGGAGGTCCTACAATGAGCAGTTCTTC,.,TRBV25-1,.,TRBJ2-1